Detailed here is one TCR beta chain. The data derive from a study of cytomegalovirus exposure and HLA in healthy donors. In germline, CDR1 is SGHVS, CDR2 FQNEAQ. The CDR3 extends over 13 amino acids. V lost 0 bases to trimming and J lost 3 bases, with 6 bases between them. 13 Jbeta primers and 60 Vbeta primers were used for the PCR. The method was immunoSEQ multiplex PCR; TCRdb's version includes in-frame clones alone and lacks a portion of them. This sample yields fewer than 200,000 clones, of which 82% are seen a single time; more than 0.75% belongs to the top ten. The chain has TRBV7-8 and TRBJ2-7; possibly TRBD2 for D (5 bases). This clonotype originated in a girl aged 2-15 years in good health and CMV-seropositive. The source material was PBMCs. CDR3 nucleotide sequence: TGTGCCAGCAGCTTAGCGAGGGACTACGAGCAGTACTTC. This codes for CASSLARDYEQYF.